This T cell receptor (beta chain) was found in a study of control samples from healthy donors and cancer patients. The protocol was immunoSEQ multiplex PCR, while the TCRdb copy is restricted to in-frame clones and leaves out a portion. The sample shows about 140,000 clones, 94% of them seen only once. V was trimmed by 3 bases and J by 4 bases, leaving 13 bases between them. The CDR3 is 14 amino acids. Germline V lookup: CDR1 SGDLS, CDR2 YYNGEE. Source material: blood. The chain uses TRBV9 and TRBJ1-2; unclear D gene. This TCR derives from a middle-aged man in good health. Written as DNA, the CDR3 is TGTGCCAGCAGCGGCCCGGACCGAGGCTATGGCTACACCTTC. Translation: CASSGPDRGYGYTF.